These 10 T cell receptor beta chains came from one sample sequenced in a study of spatial heterogeneity in lung cancer. General study findings and limits: Tumors with more nonsynonymous mutations had more expanded intratumoral alpha and beta TCRs.

TCRdb redid the calling of the 5' RACE reads with MiXCR, one entry per CDR3 protein. The sample includes several thousand distinct CDR3 sequences, roughly 7% of them seen just once. Time point specified: sample taken at primary tumor resection. Their antigens remain unidentified. The sample here was lung tumor tissue, taken at surgery. The receptor source for this set is a male donor with early-stage non-small cell lung cancer.

Ten or more counts support this clonotype. V gene TRBV19 combines with J gene TRBJ1-5; possible D gene TRBD1, 5 bases. Looked up from germline, CDR1 is LNHDA and CDR2 is SQIVND (reference sequence). V lost 6 bases and J lost 2, with 11 bases in between. This CDR3 spans 14 amino acids. The CDR3 sequence: CASSSQEGNQPQHF. In DNA, the CDR3 is TGTGCCAGTAGCTCACAGGAGGGCAATCAGCCCCAGCATTTT.

This clonotype was observed many times. V and J are TRBV28 and TRBJ1-2, with D perhaps TRBD1 (5 bases). The CDR3 extends over 13 amino acids. Trimming cost V 7 bases and J 8 bases, with 17 bases left between them. The V gene's germline CDR1 is MDHEN and CDR2 SYDVKM. CDR3 nucleotides: TGTGCCAGCACCTCCACAGGTCACTGGGGCTACACCTTC. Translated: CASTSTGHWGYTF.

This clonotype was picked up many times. J is TRBJ2-4 and V is TRBV20-1; 9 nucleotides line up with TRBD2. The V gene's germline CDR1 is DFQATT and CDR2 SNEGSKA (reference sequence). J gave up 4 bases and V 5 bases, and 3 bases lay outside the gene matches. The CDR3 sequence is 13 residues long. DNA of the CDR3: TGCAGTGCTCCAACTAGCGGGAAAAACATTCAGTACTTC. Translation: CSAPTSGKNIQYF.

This clonotype was found many times. V gene TRBV20-1 combines with J gene TRBJ2-5; a weak D match, TRBD1 (6 bases). V was trimmed by 6 bases and J by 2 bases, leaving 16 bases between them. Germline values: CDR1 DFQATT, CDR2 SNEGSKA (reference sequence). CDR3 length equals 14 residues. CDR3 residues: CSAPTGGPQETQYF. Here the CDR3 DNA reads TGCAGTGCGCCGACAGGCGGGCCACAAGAGACCCAGTACTTC.

This clonotype was observed many times. Germline and junction disagree at one end, which may indicate a read error. CDR3 sequence reads: CASSLGGTDWF. In nucleotides, the CDR3 is TGTGCCAGCAGCTTAGGCGGGACAGATTGGTTT. The chain links TRBV7-9 to TRBJ2-3, with D possibly matching TRBD1 (7 bases). The CDR3 totals 11 residues. Germline lookup yields CDR1 SEHNR and CDR2 FQNEAQ (reference sequence).

This clonotype is medium-sized (0.01 to 0.1%) in the sample. V usage is TRBV27 and J usage is TRBJ1-6, with no clear D. Germline V gives CDR1 MNHEY, CDR2 SMNVEV (reference sequence). The CDR3 has 15 residues. V was clipped by 5 bases and J by 7 bases, with 15 bases between them. In nucleotides, the CDR3 is TGTGCCAGCAGTCTTCAAAGGGCGCGGAATTCACCCCTCCACTTT. This codes for CASSLQRARNSPLHF.

This clonotype was counted only a few times. This chain joins TRBV18 and TRBJ1-2; D is uncertain. Per the germline V gene, CDR1 is KGHSH and CDR2 is LQKENI. The CDR3 runs 11 residues. Trimming removed 3 bases at V and 8 bases at J, with 7 bases between. CDR3 DNA sequence: TGTGCCAGCTCACCGCGGGAAGGCTACACCTTC. Residues: CASSPREGYTF.

At least ten counts were recorded for this clonotype. The chain carries TRBV6-2 or TRBV6-3 and TRBJ2-3; either TRBD1 or TRBD2 may fit D (5 bases each). This CDR3 is built from 15 residues. V lost 6 bases and J lost 5, with 18 bases in between. Germline V gene sequence: CDR1 MNHEY, CDR2 SVGEGT. The CDR3, as DNA: TGTGCCAGCAGCCGGGGACGAGACGGAGGAGATACGCAGTATTTT. It yields the protein CASSRGRDGGDTQYF.

By sample share, this clonotype is medium-sized. The chain links TRBV19 to TRBJ2-3, with D perhaps matching TRBD2 (6 bases). V lost 3 bases and J lost 2, with 9 bases in between. This CDR3 is built from 14 residues. Germline V lookup: CDR1 LNHDA, CDR2 SQIVND (reference sequence). CDR3 nucleotides: TGTGCCAGTAGTATTGGAGGGACCACAGATACGCAGTATTTT. The encoded protein is CASSIGGTTDTQYF.

This clonotype is medium-sized in the sample. The chain combines TRBV12-3 or TRBV12-4 with TRBJ2-1; D unresolved. The V end was cut by 7 bases, the J end by 9 bases, with 16 bases between. This CDR3 contains 13 residues. DNA for the CDR3: TGTGCCAGCACCATCGCTTGGGGAAGTGAGCAGTTCTTC. This gives the protein CASTIAWGSEQFF.